This T cell receptor (beta chain) is drawn from a study of beta chain features in type 1 diabetes. Study background: Patient and healthy donor groups were alike in age, gender and cell yields.

This clone was observed a handful of times. The antigen is not known. V was pared by 0 bases and J by 4 bases, with 10 bases between. This CDR3 has 14 residues. CDR1 and CDR2 from the germline V gene are SGHNT and YYREEE (reference sequence). Every participating donor gave one draw, a heparinised blood sample averaging about 100 mL. Expressed TCRB transcripts got sequenced, as all isolated RNA was reverse transcribed. This table comes from immunoSEQ multiplex PCR, and its TCRdb copy is limited to in-frame clones, with some not included. The sample has some 160,000 clones, just over 8% seen once. Study results and limitations: The study found moderately but significantly shorter TCRB CDR3s in all four CD4+ subsets of Type 1 diabetes patients. Highly expressing activated T cells could be over-counted with a cDNA template.

The sequenced material came from central memory CD4+ T cells from blood. The TCR sequence derives from a woman between 18 and 29 years old with type 1 diabetes. J is TRBJ1-1 and V is TRBV5-4; D not resolved. The CDR3 is CASSLVSGTTEAFF. The CDR3 region has the DNA TGTGCCAGCAGCTTGGTGTCAGGAACCACTGAAGCTTTCTTT.